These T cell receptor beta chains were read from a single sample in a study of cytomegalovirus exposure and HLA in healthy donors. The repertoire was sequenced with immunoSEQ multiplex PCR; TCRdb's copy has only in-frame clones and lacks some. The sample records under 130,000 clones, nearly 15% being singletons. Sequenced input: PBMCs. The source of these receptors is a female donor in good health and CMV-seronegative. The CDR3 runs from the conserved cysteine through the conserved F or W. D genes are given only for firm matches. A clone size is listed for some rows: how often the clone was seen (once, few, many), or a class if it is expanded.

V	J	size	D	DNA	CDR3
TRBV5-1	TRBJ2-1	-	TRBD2	TGCGCCAGCAGAGGGACTAGCGTGGACAATGAGCAGTTCTTC	CASRGTSVDNEQFF
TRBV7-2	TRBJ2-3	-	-	TGTGCCAGCAGCTCGACGGGAGTCACAGATACGCAGTATTTT	CASSSTGVTDTQYF
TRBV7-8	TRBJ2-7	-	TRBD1	TGTGCCAGCAGCGGGGGGAACAGGGGGCTGGAGCAGTACTTC	CASSGGNRGLEQYF
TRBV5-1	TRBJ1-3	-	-	TGCGCCAGCAGCTTGGGGCCGAACTCTGGAAACACCATATATTTT	CASSLGPNSGNTIYF
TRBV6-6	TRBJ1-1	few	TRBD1	TGTGCCAGCAGCACCGGGACAGGGCGGACTGAAGCTTTCTTT	CASSTGTGRTEAFF
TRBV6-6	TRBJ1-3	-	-	TGTGCCAGCAGCCAGCAACAGGGCCCCGGAAACACCATATATTTT	CASSQQQGPGNTIYF
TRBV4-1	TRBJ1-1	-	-	TGCGCCAGCAGCCCCGGTCTGAACACTGAAGCTTTCTTT	CASSPGLNTEAFF
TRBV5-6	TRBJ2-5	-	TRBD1	TGTGCCAGCAGGCATGACAGGGGTGAGACCCAGTACTTC	CASRHDRGETQYF
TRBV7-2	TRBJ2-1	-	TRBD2	TGTGCCAGCAGCTCCAGACTAGCGGGAGGGCCTGGGGAGCAGTTCTTC	CASSSRLAGGPGEQFF
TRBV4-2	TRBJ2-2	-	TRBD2	TGTGCCAGCAGCAGAGAGCGGGGGGGCACCGGGGAGCTGTTTTTT	CASSRERGGTGELFF
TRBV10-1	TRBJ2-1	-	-	TGCGCCAGCAGTGAGTCGATGGCCAATCACCACAATGAGCAGTTCTTC	CASSESMANHHNEQFF
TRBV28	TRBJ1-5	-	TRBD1	TGTGCCAGCAGTTCATATAAAACACCACAGGGGACTCAATACCGCTTAAGCAATCAGCCCCAGCATTTT	CASSSYKTPQGTQYRLSNQPQHF
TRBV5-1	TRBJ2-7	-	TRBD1	TGCGCCAGCAGCTTGGGGACAGGGGTAGTCTACGAGCAGTACTTC	CASSLGTGVVYEQYF
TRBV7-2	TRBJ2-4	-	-	TGTGCCAGCAGCTTAGACTCTCCGGGGGCCAAAAACATTCAGTACTTC	CASSLDSPGAKNIQYF
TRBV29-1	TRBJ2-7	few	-	TGCAGCGTTGTCCCCGAGGCCTACGAGCAGTACTTC	CSVVPEAYEQYF
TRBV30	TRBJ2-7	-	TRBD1	TGTGCCTGGAGTCTGGACAGGGAGTACTACGAGCAGTACTTC	CAWSLDREYYEQYF
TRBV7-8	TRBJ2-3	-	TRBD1	TGTGCCAGCAGCCAATTCCGGGACAGGGCGGATACGCAGTATTTT	CASSQFRDRADTQYF
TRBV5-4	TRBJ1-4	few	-	TGTGCCAGCAGCGTGGTTCCACACCTTAATGAAAAACTGTTTTTT	CASSVVPHLNEKLFF
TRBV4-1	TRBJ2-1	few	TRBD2	TGCGCCAGCAGCCCAGGCCCTCGTGGCGGGAGGGCCGTCAATGAGCAGTTCTTC	CASSPGPRGGRAVNEQFF
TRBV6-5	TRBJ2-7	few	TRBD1	TGTGCCAGCAGTTACGGGACAGATTCCTACGAGCAGTACTTC	CASSYGTDSYEQYF
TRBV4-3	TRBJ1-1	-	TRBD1	TGCGCCAGCAGCCTCGGACAGGGGTTTATGAACACTGAAGCTTTCTTT	CASSLGQGFMNTEAFF
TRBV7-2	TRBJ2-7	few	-	TGTGCCAGCAGTTTCGGGACAAGCTCCTACGAGCAGTACTTC	CASSFGTSSYEQYF
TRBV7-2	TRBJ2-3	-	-	TGTGCCAGCACCCCAACCGGAGCAGATACGCAGTATTTT	CASTPTGADTQYF
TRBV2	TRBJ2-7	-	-	TGTGCCAGCTCTCAAACGGTGGAGCAGTACTTC	CASSQTVEQYF
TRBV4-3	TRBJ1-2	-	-	TGCGCCAGCAGCCAAGTTTTAAACTATGGCTACACCTTC	CASSQVLNYGYTF
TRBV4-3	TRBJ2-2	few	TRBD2	TGCGCCAGCAGCCACCCGGGGAGGGATTCCGGGGAGCTGTTTTTT	CASSHPGRDSGELFF
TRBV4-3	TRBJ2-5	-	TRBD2	TGCGCCAGCAGCCCTAGCGGGAGAGAGACCCAGTACTTC	CASSPSGRETQYF
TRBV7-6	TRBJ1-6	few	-	TGTGCCAGCAGCTTAAATCCCGTCGGGGTTAATTCACCCCTCCACTTT	CASSLNPVGVNSPLHF
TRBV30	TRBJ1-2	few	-	TGTGCCTGGAGTGTAATTTCACAGAACTATGGCTACACCTTC	CAWSVISQNYGYTF
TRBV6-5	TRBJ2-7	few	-	TGTGCCAGCAGTCCCGGGGGGCTGGTAGACGAGCAGTACTTC	CASSPGGLVDEQYF
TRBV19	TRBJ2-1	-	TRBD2	TGTGCCAGTACCTCACCCGGGACTAGAAACAATGAGCAGTTCTTC	CASTSPGTRNNEQFF
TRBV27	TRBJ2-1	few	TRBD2	TGTGCCAGCAAAGGGCTAGCGGGAGTAAATGAGCAGTTCTTC	CASKGLAGVNEQFF
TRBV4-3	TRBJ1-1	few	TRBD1	TGCGCCAGCAGCCCCGGACAGGGTTTCAACACTGAAGCTTTCTTT	CASSPGQGFNTEAFF
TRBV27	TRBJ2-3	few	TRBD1	TGTGCCAGCAAAGCCCTGGGGACAGGGGGCACAGATACGCAGTATTTT	CASKALGTGGTDTQYF
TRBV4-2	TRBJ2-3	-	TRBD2	TGTGCCAGCAGCCAAGAGCTTCAGCTAGCGGGCACCACAGATACGCAGTATTTT	CASSQELQLAGTTDTQYF
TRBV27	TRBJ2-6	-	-	TGTGCCAGCAGTCCGTCCTCGTGGGCCAACGTCCTGACTTTC	CASSPSSWANVLTF
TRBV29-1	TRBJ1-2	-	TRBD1	TGCAGCGCCAAACAGGGGACCTCTGGCTACACCTTC	CSAKQGTSGYTF
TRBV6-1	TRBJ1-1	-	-	TGTGCCAGCAGTGAAATCTCCGCGGCCATGAACACTGAAGCTTTCTTT	CASSEISAAMNTEAFF
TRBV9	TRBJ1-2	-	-	TGTGCCAGCAGCGTAGAAGTACGGGGGGCTACCTATGGCTACACCTTC	CASSVEVRGATYGYTF
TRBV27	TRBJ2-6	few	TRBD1	TGTGCCAGCACTTTTCGGGACAGGGGGCGATTAGGGGCCAACGTCCTGACTTTC	CASTFRDRGRLGANVLTF
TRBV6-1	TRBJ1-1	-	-	TGTGCCAGCAGTGAAAGGGGCAGTCTGAACACTGAAGCTTTCTTT	CASSERGSLNTEAFF
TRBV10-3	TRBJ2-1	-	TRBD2	TGTGCCATCAGGGGGAGTAGCGGGATCAATGAGCAGTTCTTC	CAIRGSSGINEQFF
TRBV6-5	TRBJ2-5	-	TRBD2	TGTGCCAGCAGGCCGGGACTAGCGTCGGAGACCCAGTACTTC	CASRPGLASETQYF
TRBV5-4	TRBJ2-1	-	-	TGTGCCAGCAGCCCCGGTTTCTACAATGAGCAGTTCTTC	CASSPGFYNEQFF
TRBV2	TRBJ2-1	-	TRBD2	TGTGCCAGCAGCACTAGCGGGGGTGGGTACAATGAGCAGTTCTTC	CASSTSGGGYNEQFF
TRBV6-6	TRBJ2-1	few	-	TGTGCCAGCAGTTACTCTCGCGTCTACAATGAGCAGTTCTTC	CASSYSRVYNEQFF
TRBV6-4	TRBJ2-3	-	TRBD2	TGTGCCAGCAGTGTGAGCGGGAGGGCCTTAGATACGCAGTATTTT	CASSVSGRALDTQYF
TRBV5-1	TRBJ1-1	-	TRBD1	TGCGCCAGCAGCTCGTGGGGGGGTCAGGGGGCAACTGAAGCTTTCTTT	CASSSWGGQGATEAFF
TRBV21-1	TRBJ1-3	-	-	TGTGCCAGCAGCACCCTAACCCAGGGACAGGACAGCTCTGGAAACACCATATATTTT	CASSTLTQGQDSSGNTIYF
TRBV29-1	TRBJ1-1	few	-	TGCAGCGTTGTAAGAAGACAGAACACTGAAGCTTTCTTT	CSVVRRQNTEAFF
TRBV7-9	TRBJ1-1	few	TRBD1	TGTGCCAGCAGCTATCGACCGGGACAGGGCGGCACTGAAGCTTTCTTT	CASSYRPGQGGTEAFF
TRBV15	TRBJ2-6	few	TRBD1	TGTGCCACCAGCAGGCGCAGACAGGGTTCCGGGGCCAACGTCCTGACTTTC	CATSRRRQGSGANVLTF
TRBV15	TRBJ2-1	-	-	TGTGCCACCAGCAGAGATCCCGGGGGGCCCTACAATGAGCAGTTCTTC	CATSRDPGGPYNEQFF
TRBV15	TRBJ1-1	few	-	TGTGCCACCAGCAGAGTCGGGGAGAGGACTGAAGCTTTCTTT	CATSRVGERTEAFF
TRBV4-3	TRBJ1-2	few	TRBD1	TGCGCCAGCAGCCGTCGCCGGGACAGCTATGGCTACACCTTC	CASSRRRDSYGYTF
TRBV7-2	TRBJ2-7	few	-	TGTGCCAGCAGCTTAGTCGCCTACGAGCAGTACTTC	CASSLVAYEQYF
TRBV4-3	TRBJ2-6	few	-	TGCGCCAGCAGCCCATCCCCTGGGGCCAACGTCCTGACTTTC	CASSPSPGANVLTF
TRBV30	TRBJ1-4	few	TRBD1	TGTGCCTGGAACCTTCCCGGGACAGGGGGGGAAAAACTGTTTTTT	CAWNLPGTGGEKLFF
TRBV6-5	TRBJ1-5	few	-	TGTGCCAGCAGTTTAACGGGAGGGTCCGGTCAGCCCCAGCATTTT	CASSLTGGSGQPQHF
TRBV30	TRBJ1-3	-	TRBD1	TGTGCCTGGAAGGCAGGGGGAGAAGGAAACACCATATATTTT	CAWKAGGEGNTIYF